The 7 T cell receptor beta chains below come from one sample, sequenced in a study of blood T cell repertoires in COVID-19. Produced via immunoSEQ multiplex PCR; TCRdb's table is partial and in-frame only. The sample contains roughly 250,000 clones, about 82% of which appear only once. The sequencing input was peripheral blood. The receptors were sampled from a woman between 55 and 75 years old with active or convalescent COVID-19.

In DNA form, the CDR3 reads TGTGCCAGCAGCCTGGACAGGGTAGGCTCCTACGAGCAGTACGTC. It translates to CASSLDRVGSYEQYV. J is TRBJ2-7 and V is TRBV11-2; 8 bases agree with TRBD1. The germline V gene has CDR1 SGHAT and CDR2 FQNNGV. This CDR3 spans 15 amino acids. The V segment lost 5 bases and the J segment 0 bases; nucleotides outside the gene matches: 6.

The rearrangement uses TRBV5-1 and TRBJ1-1; 8 positions match TRBD1. Germline V lookup: CDR1 SGHRS, CDR2 YFSETQ. The length of the CDR3 is 14 residues. The junction had 6 bases not matched to a gene; V was cut back by 4 bases and J by 4 bases. For the CDR3, the DNA is TGCGCCAGCAGCGCCCGACAGGGGCCCACTGAAGCTTTCTTT. Amino acids: CASSARQGPTEAFF.

J is TRBJ1-1 and V is TRBV7-9, with D hard to call. Trimming shortened V by 2 bases and J by 6 bases, and 7 bases separated the two germline ends. Per germline, CDR1 SEHNR and CDR2 FQNEAQ (reference sequence). This CDR3 spans 12 amino acids. In nucleotides, the CDR3 is TGTGCCAGCAGCTTAATGGGAGCTGAAGCTTTCTTT. Translating it yields CASSLMGAEAFF. Drawing the rest from reference TRBV7-9 and TRBJ1-1, the complete variable domain is DTGVSQNPRHKITKRGQNVTFRCDPISEHNRLYWYRQTLGQGPEFLTYFQNEAQLEKSRLLSDRFSAERPKGSFSTLEIQRTEQGDSAMYLCASSLMGAEAFFGQGTRLTVV.

The chain links TRBV6-5 to TRBJ1-6; weak D call: TRBD1 (5 bases). Trimming took off 4 bases at V and 5 bases at J, with 6 bases between the two ends. In germline, CDR1 is MNHEY, CDR2 SVGAGI. The CDR3 runs 13 residues. The CDR3 here is CASSWGNNSPLHF. The CDR3 nucleotides read TGTGCCAGCAGTTGGGGCAATAATTCACCCCTCCACTTT.

This chain links TRBV27 with TRBJ1-2; D remains unclear. Germline CDR1 reads MNHEY; CDR2 reads SMNVEV (reference sequence). The CDR3 extends over 12 amino acids. V lost 2 bases and J lost 6, with 7 bases in between. CDR3 protein: CASSLGGNGYTF. The DNA of the CDR3 is TGTGCCAGCAGTTTAGGAGGGAATGGCTACACCTTC.

The chain joins TRBV5-6 to TRBJ2-7, with 9 bases matching TRBD1. CDR3 length: 15 amino acids. Looked up from germline, CDR1 is SGHDT and CDR2 is YYEEEE. Unmatched junction bases numbered 7, after V lost 3 bases and J lost 3 bases. This CDR3 is CASSYKGDRVYEQYF. The DNA of the CDR3 is TGTGCCAGCAGCTATAAAGGGGACAGGGTCTACGAGCAGTACTTC.

The CDR3 reads CASSILSVGAGNEQFF. CDR3 sequence (DNA): TGTGCCAGTAGTATTTTGAGCGTGGGGGCCGGCAATGAGCAGTTCTTC. The chain combines TRBV19 with TRBJ2-1; possible D gene TRBD1, 6 bases. The CDR3 sequence is 16 residues long. Germline CDR1 and CDR2: LNHDA and SQIVND (reference sequence). V was trimmed by 3 bases and J by 6 bases, leaving 18 bases between them.